These 19 T cell receptor beta chains originate from one sample sequenced in a study of TET2 disruption in CD19-targeted CAR T cells. The antigens of these receptors remain unknown. The repertoire was sequenced with immunoSEQ multiplex PCR; TCRdb's copy has only in-frame clones and lacks some. Recorded for this sample: about 25,000 clones. Treatment reported: autologous CTL019 cells: CD19 CAR with 4-1BB and CD3 zeta domains. The sample here was CD8- CAR+ T cells sorted from cultured blood T cells, taken for CD19 CAR T cell therapy. The subset is: CD8-negative CAR-positive T cells from the infusion product. The receptors were sampled from a man between 65 and 79 years old with chronic lymphocytic leukemia.

A word on this clone: The read is 3 residues too short to cover the CDR3 end, so that end is filled in from the germline J gene. The chain uses TRBV15 and TRBJ2-2; D unclear. The CDR3 totals 14 residues. With 6 bases removed from V and 1 base from J, the gap between germline ends came to 9 bases. Germline CDR1 LNHNV, CDR2 YYDKDF (reference sequence). The part of the CDR3 DNA that was read is TGTGCCACCAGAAGAACCGGGAACACCGGGGAG. This codes for CATRRTGNTGE. The full CDR3 protein reads CATRRTGNTGELFF.

With respect to this clone: A junction end diverges from the germline sequence, so it may reflect a read error. CDR3 protein: CSSRLSGLPYEQYF. Partial CDR3 DNA: TGTTCCAGCAGACTCTCGGGACTCCCCTACGAG. The rearrangement joins TRBV2 to TRBJ2-7, with a possible D match to TRBD2 (6 bases). The read halts 3 residues ahead of the CDR3 end, with the missing end drawn from the germline J gene. Germline CDR1 SNHLY, CDR2 FYNNEI. The CDR3 runs to 14 residues.

Remarks on this clone: The observed sequence ends 3 residues before the CDR3 terminus, with the missing tail filled in from the germline J gene. V usage is TRBV28 and J usage is TRBJ1-4; D remains ambiguous. Deletions cut 6 bases from V and 2 bases from J, with 7 bases between. CDR1 is MDHEN and CDR2 is SYDVKM in the germline V gene. The CDR3 sequence is 13 residues long. The sequenced part of the CDR3 DNA is TGTGCCAGCAGCCCCCCTACTAATGAAAAA. The encoded protein is CASSPPTNEK. The whole CDR3 sequence is CASSPPTNEKLFF.

Concerning this clone itself: The read comes to an end 3 residues before the CDR3 does, leaving the germline J gene to fill in the end. This rearrangement joins TRBV20-1 to TRBJ2-4; 7 bases line up with TRBD1. The CDR3 is 16 residues long. Germline V gives CDR1 DFQATT, CDR2 SNEGSKA (reference sequence). CDR3 loop: CSARPLRDRVQETQYF. CDR3 DNA (partial): TGCAGTGCTAGACCCCTCCGCGACAGGGTCCAAGAGACT.

Frequency places this clone as medium-sized (0.01 to 0.1%). The CDR3 extends 3 residues past the end of the read, so its final part is completed from the germline J gene. This rearrangement joins TRBV7-3 to TRBJ2-3; TRBD1 matches at 9 bases. This CDR3 is built from 15 residues. Germline CDR1 reads SGHTA; CDR2 reads FQGTGA. The J segment lost 4 bases and the V segment lost 6 bases, leaving 8 bases of the junction unmatched. The sequenced CDR3 bases are TGTGCCAGCAGTTGGACAGGGGATACGGCAGATACG. This codes for CASSWTGDTADT. The whole CDR3 protein is CASSWTGDTADTQYF.

About this clone: From the germline J gene comes the end of the CDR3, since the read stops 3 residues before it. V gene TRBV12-5 combines with J gene TRBJ2-3; 11 bases match TRBD2. Trimming cost V 1 base and J 5 bases; bases outside gene matches: 8. The V gene's germline CDR1 is LGHNT and CDR2 FRNRAP. The CDR3 has 17 amino acids. The CDR3 loop is CASGLGSSGGSLDTQYF. CDR3 bases read: TGTGCTAGTGGTTTGGGATCTAGCGGGGGGAGTCTAGATACG.

A note on this clone: The observed sequence ends 3 residues before the CDR3 terminus, with the missing tail filled in from the germline J gene. V usage is TRBV7-7 and J usage is TRBJ2-3; D may be TRBD2 (6 bases). The germline V gene encodes CDR1 SSHAT and CDR2 FNYEAQ (reference sequence). CDR3 size: 14 residues. Trimming took off 1 base at V and 5 bases at J, with 10 bases between the two ends. CDR3 region: CASSLDGGEDTQYF. The sequenced CDR3 bases are TGTGCCAGCAGCTTAGACGGGGGAGAAGATACG.

Remarks on this clone: Read coverage stops 3 residues before the CDR3 terminus; the germline J gene supplies the remainder. The chain carries TRBV20-1 and TRBJ1-1, with 7 bases fitting TRBD1. The CDR3 runs to 14 residues. After removal of 6 bases from V and 6 bases from J, the junction contained 13 bases not matched to a gene. Germline V gives CDR1 DFQATT, CDR2 SNEGSKA (reference sequence). The sequenced part of the CDR3 DNA is TGCAGTGCACCGACAGGGATCGGCGGCGCTGAA. This codes for CSAPTGIGGAE. The whole CDR3 sequence reads CSAPTGIGGAEAFF.

A note on this clone: Coverage ceases 3 residues before the CDR3 finishes, and the germline J gene fills in the end. The V and J genes are TRBV7-6 and TRBJ1-2; tentative D call: TRBD1 (6 bases). Looked up from germline, CDR1 is SGHVS and CDR2 is FNYEAQ. The CDR3 loop spans 16 amino acids. CDR3 protein: CASSSLRRGGAETYTF. The CDR3 bases that were read are TGTGCCAGCAGCTCCCTCCGACGCGGGGGGGCTGAGACC.

Concerning this clone: The read finishes 3 residues shy of the CDR3 end, and the germline J gene is used to complete it. V gene TRBV18 combines with J gene TRBJ2-4, with TRBD1 identical over 10 bases. Germline V CDR1 and CDR2: KGHSH, LQKENI. The CDR3 loop spans 16 amino acids. The CDR3 bases that were read are TGTGCCAGCTCACCATCCCGGACAGGGGGTAACTATGGT. As protein: CASSPSRTGGNYG. The whole CDR3 sequence is CASSPSRTGGNYGQYF.

As to this clone: The read stops 3 residues short of the end of the CDR3; the missing end is completed from the germline J gene. V usage is TRBV6-1 and J usage is TRBJ1-2; TRBD1 matches at 7 bases. This CDR3 has 16 amino acids. The germline CDR1 and CDR2 sequences are MNHNS and SASEGT. This chain's CDR3 is CASSDALGGASHDYTF. CDR3 bases read: TGTGCCAGCAGTGATGCTCTAGGGGGCGCCTCCCACGAC.

Points on this clone: Read data end 3 residues before the CDR3 end; the end is taken from the germline J gene. The rearrangement joins TRBV20-1 to TRBJ2-3, with D possibly TRBD2 on 6 matching bases. The V gene lost 6 bases and the J gene lost 0 bases, with 10 bases spanning the gap. Germline CDR1 reads DFQATT; CDR2 reads SNEGSKA (reference sequence). The CDR3 has 13 amino acids. CDR3 in amino acids: CSAQLASTDTQYF. Incomplete CDR3 DNA: TGCAGTGCGCAACTAGCAAGCACAGATACG.

A remark on this clone: The read halts 3 residues ahead of the CDR3 end, with the missing end drawn from the germline J gene. V gene TRBV20-1 combines with J gene TRBJ1-2; 7 bases map to TRBD1. The ends lost 0 bases at V and 4 bases at J; junction bases unmatched: 14. The germline CDR1 and CDR2 sequences are DFQATT and SNEGSKA (reference sequence). This CDR3 region has 17 residues. The sequenced CDR3 bases are TGCAGTGCTAGAGATCGAAAGATCGGGACAGACACCTATGGC. It translates to CSARDRKIGTDTYG. The entire CDR3 sequence reads CSARDRKIGTDTYGYTF.

Regarding this clone: The DNA ends 3 residues before the CDR3 does, and the rest of the CDR3 is filled in from the germline J gene. V gene TRBV18 combines with J gene TRBJ1-4; 11 nucleotides line up with TRBD1. There are 13 residues in the CDR3. Germline V CDR1 and CDR2: KGHSH, LQKENI. The junction had 1 base not matched to a gene; V was cut back by 6 bases and J by 7 bases. The CDR3 protein is CASSGQGGEKLFF. The DNA read from the CDR3 is TGTGCCAGCTCGGGACAGGGGGGTGAAAAA.

Comments on this clone: The CDR3 end is not reached by the read, which stops 3 residues before it; the germline J gene fills it in. This sequence joins TRBV20-1 and TRBJ2-4, with a weak D call TRBD1 (7 bases). This CDR3 comprises 14 residues. Germline V lookup: CDR1 DFQATT, CDR2 SNEGSKA (reference sequence). CDR3 loop: CSALPAGQRDGQYF. The CDR3 bases that were read are TGCAGTGCCCTCCCGGCGGGACAGAGAGATGGT.

With respect to this clone: The CDR3 is cut off 3 residues early in the read; its end comes from the germline J gene. V and J are TRBV19 and TRBJ1-1; D ambiguous. The CDR3 consists of 14 residues. Germline V lookup: CDR1 LNHDA, CDR2 SQIVND (reference sequence). This chain's CDR3 is CASKSGSSTDTAFF. The CDR3 DNA, read in part, is TGTGCCAGTAAAAGCGGGAGTAGCACAGATACG.

The CDR3 reads CASSISTGALGYDYTF. The CDR3 DNA, read in part, is TGTGCCAGTAGTATCTCTACAGGGGCGCTAGGATACGAC. J is TRBJ1-2 and V is TRBV19; 7 positions agree with TRBD1. Sequencing ends 3 residues short of the CDR3 end; the germline J gene provides the rest. CDR3 length: 16 amino acids. CDR1 and CDR2 (germline): LNHDA, SQIVND (reference sequence).

Remarks on this clone: The CDR3 extends 3 residues past the end of the read, so its final part is completed from the germline J gene. The rearrangement uses TRBV7-2 and TRBJ1-2; D not certain. Germline V gene data show CDR1 as SGHTA and CDR2 as FQGNSA. The CDR3 has 14 amino acids. Partial CDR3 DNA: TGTGCCAGCAGCTTAGGGGCTCGTGTAGATACC. As protein: CASSLGARVDT. The whole CDR3 reads CASSLGARVDTYTF.

In regard to this clone: Sequencing ends 3 residues short of the CDR3 end; the germline J gene provides the rest. V usage is TRBV20-1 and J usage is TRBJ2-4, with 13 positions matching TRBD2. Germline assignment: CDR1 DFQATT and CDR2 SNEGSKA (reference sequence). This CDR3 region has 15 residues. Trimming at V came to 3 bases and at J to 4 bases, leaving 3 bases not matched to a gene. The CDR3 is CSARETSGGKNIQYF. The CDR3 DNA, read in part, is TGCAGTGCTAGGGAGACTAGCGGGGGGAAAAACATT.